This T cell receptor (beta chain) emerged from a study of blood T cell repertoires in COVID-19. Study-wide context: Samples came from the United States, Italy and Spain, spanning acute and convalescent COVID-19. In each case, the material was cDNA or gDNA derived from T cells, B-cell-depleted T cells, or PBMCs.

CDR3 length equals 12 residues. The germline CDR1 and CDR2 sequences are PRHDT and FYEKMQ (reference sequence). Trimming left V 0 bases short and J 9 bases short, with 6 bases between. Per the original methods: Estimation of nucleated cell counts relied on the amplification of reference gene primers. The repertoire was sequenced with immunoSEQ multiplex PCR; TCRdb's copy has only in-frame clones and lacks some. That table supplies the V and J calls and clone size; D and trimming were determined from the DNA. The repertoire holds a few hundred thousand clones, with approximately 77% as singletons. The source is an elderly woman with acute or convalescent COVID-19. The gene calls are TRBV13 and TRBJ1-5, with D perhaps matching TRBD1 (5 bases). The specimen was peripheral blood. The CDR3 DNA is TGTGCCAGCAGCTTAGGGGGGGGGCCCCAGCATTTT. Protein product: CASSLGGGPQHF.